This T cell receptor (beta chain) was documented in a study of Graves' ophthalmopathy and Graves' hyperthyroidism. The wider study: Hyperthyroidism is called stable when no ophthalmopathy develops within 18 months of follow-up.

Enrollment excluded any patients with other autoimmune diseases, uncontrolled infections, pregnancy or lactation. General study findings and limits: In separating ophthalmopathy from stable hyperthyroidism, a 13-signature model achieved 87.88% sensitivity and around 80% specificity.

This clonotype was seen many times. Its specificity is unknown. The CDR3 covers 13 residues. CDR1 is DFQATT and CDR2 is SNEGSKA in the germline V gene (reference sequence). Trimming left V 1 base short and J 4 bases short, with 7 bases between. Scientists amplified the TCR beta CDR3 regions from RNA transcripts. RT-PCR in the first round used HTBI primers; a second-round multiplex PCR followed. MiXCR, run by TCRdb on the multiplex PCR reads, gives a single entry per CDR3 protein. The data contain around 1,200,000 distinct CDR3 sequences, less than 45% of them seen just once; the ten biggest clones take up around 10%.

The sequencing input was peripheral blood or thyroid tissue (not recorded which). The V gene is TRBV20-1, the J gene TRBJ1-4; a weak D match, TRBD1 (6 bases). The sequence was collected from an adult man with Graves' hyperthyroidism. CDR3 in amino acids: CSARGTVNEKLFF. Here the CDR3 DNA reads TGCAGTGCTAGAGGGACAGTTAATGAAAAACTGTTTTTT.